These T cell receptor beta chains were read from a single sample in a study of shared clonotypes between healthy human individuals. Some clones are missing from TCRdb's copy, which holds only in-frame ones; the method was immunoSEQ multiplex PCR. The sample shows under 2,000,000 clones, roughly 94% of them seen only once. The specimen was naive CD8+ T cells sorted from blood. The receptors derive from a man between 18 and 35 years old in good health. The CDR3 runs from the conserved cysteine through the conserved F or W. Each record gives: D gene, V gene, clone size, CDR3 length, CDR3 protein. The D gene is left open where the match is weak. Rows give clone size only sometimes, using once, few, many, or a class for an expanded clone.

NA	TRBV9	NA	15	CASSVVQGSNQPQHF
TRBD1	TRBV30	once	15	CAWSLPDRVPYEQYF
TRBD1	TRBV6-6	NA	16	CASSYSVAGGPYEQYF
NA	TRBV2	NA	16	CASSLGPGGNYNEQFF
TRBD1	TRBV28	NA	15	CASSFRGQGVDEQYF
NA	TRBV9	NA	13	CASSVAANGELFF
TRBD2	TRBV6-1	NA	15	CASSESVAGGFEQYF
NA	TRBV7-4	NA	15	CASSAWGSPEGEQFF
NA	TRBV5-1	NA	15	CASSLTGTPQETQYF
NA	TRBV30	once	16	CAWSANRQYYTDTQYF
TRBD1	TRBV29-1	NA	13	CSVETGNQETQYF
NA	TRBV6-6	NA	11	CASSIGGEQFF